This T cell receptor beta chain is from a study of regulatory T cells in long-lasting Graves disease. Study-wide findings and caveats: Repertoires from persistent disease leaned toward TRBV28, TRBJ1-2 and TRBJ2-5.

This CDR3 has 16 amino acids. J gave up 3 bases and V 3 bases, and 4 bases lay outside the gene matches. Germline-derived CDR1 and CDR2 are LNHDA and SQIVND (reference sequence). Both iRepertoire HTBI primers and Arm-PCR of CDR3 regions were used to build the TCR beta libraries. TCRdb independently ran MiXCR on the multiplex PCR reads; one entry per CDR3 protein. The sample consists of about 540,000 distinct CDR3 sequences, roughly 14% of them appearing once. There are many counts of this clonotype. Its antigen remains unknown. The time point denotes: newly diagnosed GD, antithyroid drugs for less than 3 months. With RNA extracted from PBMCs as input, the TCR library was made. These data are also associated with another study on T cells in Graves' hyperthyroidism and ophthalmopathy. That report adds: In blood, most of the thyroid clonotypes expanded above 0.001 were also present.

The sample in question was peripheral blood mononuclear cells (PBMCs), obtained at new diagnosis, from a patient treated with antithyroid drugs. The source is a man aged 25-45 years with Graves disease. The gene calls are TRBV19 and TRBJ2-3; the match to TRBD2 covers 12 bases. The CDR3 nucleotides read TGTGCCAGTAGTATGACTAGCGGGAGTGCGACAGATACGCAGTATTTT. Encoded protein: CASSMTSGSATDTQYF. Drawing the rest from reference TRBV19 and TRBJ2-3, the complete variable domain is DGGITQSPKYLFRKEGQNVTLSCEQNLNHDAMYWYRQDPGQGLRLIYYSQIVNDFQKGDIAEGYSVSREKKESFPLTVTSAQKNPTAFYLCASSMTSGSATDTQYFGPGTRLTVL.